The 26 T cell receptor beta chains below all came from one sample that was sequenced in a study of shared clonotypes between healthy human individuals. The data were produced by immunoSEQ multiplex PCR, yet TCRdb's version contains in-frame clones alone and is incomplete. Seen here are hundreds of thousands of clones, about three quarters observed once, and the top ten hold around 2%. Sequencing was carried out using memory CD4+ T cells sorted from blood. This sample's subset: CD45RA-negative fraction. These receptors were collected from a young woman in good health.

In its sample, this clone was seen a few times. The sample holds other DNA sequences that translate to the same CDR3. This chain uses TRBV5-1 with TRBJ1-3; D might be TRBD1 (5 bases). Germline V gene sequence: CDR1 SGHRS, CDR2 YFSETQ. Trimming pared 4 bases from V and 4 bases from J, leaving 12 bases between. The CDR3 contains 14 residues. CDR3 protein: CASSLGTAGNTIYF. CDR3 sequence (DNA): TGCGCCAGCAGCCTAGGGACGGCGGGAAACACCATATATTTT.

The chain combines TRBV27 with TRBJ2-7, with 12 bases identical to TRBD2. Germline V gene sequence: CDR1 MNHEY, CDR2 SMNVEV (reference sequence). The V gene end was trimmed by 6 bases and the J gene end by 1 base; junction bases not matched to a gene: 10. This CDR3 contains 17 residues. Here the CDR3 reads CASRGVGTSGPSYEQYF. The CDR3 nucleotides read TGTGCCAGCAGGGGGGTGGGGACTAGCGGGCCTTCCTACGAGCAGTACTTC.

Points on this clone: Other DNA sequences of this sample code for an identical CDR3. The chain uses TRBV7-9 and TRBJ1-4; 9 nucleotides line up with TRBD1. Germline CDR1 and CDR2: SEHNR and FQNEAQ (reference sequence). The CDR3 runs 14 residues. V was clipped by 3 bases and J by 4 bases; unmatched bases: 0. CDR3 DNA: TGTGCCAGCAGCTTGGGACAGGGTAATGAAAAACTGTTTTTT. This encodes CASSLGQGNEKLFF.

The chain has TRBV18 and TRBJ2-7; D is uncertain. The CDR3 runs to 14 residues. Germline V lookup: CDR1 KGHSH, CDR2 LQKENI. Trimming stripped 3 bases from V and 6 bases from J, with 15 bases between. CDR3 bases: TGTGCCAGCTCACCGACGCAAACGGGCGGCGAGCAGTACTTC. It codes for CASSPTQTGGEQYF.

The chain employs TRBV11-2 and TRBJ2-1, with 14 bases matching TRBD2. In germline, CDR1 is SGHAT, CDR2 FQNNGV. There are 15 residues in the CDR3. After removal of 6 bases from V and 9 bases from J, the junction contained 7 bases not matched to a gene. The CDR3 loop reads CASSIGTSGGGEQFF. CDR3 DNA sequence: TGTGCCAGCAGTATAGGGACTAGCGGGGGAGGTGAGCAGTTCTTC. Full variable domain (outside the CDR3, taken from reference TRBV11-2 and TRBJ2-1): EAGVAQSPRYKIIEKRQSVAFWCNPISGHATLYWYQQILGQGPKLLIQFQNNGVVDDSQLPKDRFSAERLKGVDSTLKIQPAKLEDSAVYLCASSIGTSGGGEQFFGPGTRLTVL.

Note on this clone: Within the sample, other DNA sequences also encode this same CDR3. The rearrangement joins TRBV27 to TRBJ2-7; no clear D gene. CDR3 length: 14 residues. With 3 bases removed from V and 1 base from J, the gap between germline ends came to 10 bases. Germline CDR1 reads MNHEY; CDR2 reads SMNVEV (reference sequence). This chain's CDR3 is CASSFLADSYEQYF. The CDR3, as DNA: TGTGCCAGCAGTTTCTTGGCGGATTCCTACGAGCAGTACTTC.

This clone was seen ten or more times. This rearrangement joins TRBV7-2 to TRBJ2-1, with D hard to call. This CDR3 region has 14 residues. Germline V gene sequence: CDR1 SGHTA, CDR2 FQGNSA. V was pared by 3 bases and J by 3 bases, with 9 bases between. The CDR3 DNA follows: TGTGCCAGCAGCTTGAACAGTATCTACAATGAGCAGTTCTTC. Amino acid sequence: CASSLNSIYNEQFF.

The chain recombines TRBV11-2 with TRBJ2-7; possibly TRBD2 for D (6 bases). Germline V lookup: CDR1 SGHAT, CDR2 FQNNGV. V was trimmed by 5 bases and J by 0 bases, leaving 17 bases between them. The CDR3 covers 16 residues. In nucleotides, the CDR3 is TGTGCCAGCAGCCGTCGGTTAGCGGACCGCTCCTACGAGCAGTACTTC. Translating gives CASSRRLADRSYEQYF.

The chain carries TRBV2 and TRBJ1-5, with D perhaps matching TRBD1 (5 bases). Germline values: CDR1 SNHLY, CDR2 FYNNEI. This CDR3 region has 15 residues. The V end lost 7 bases, the J end lost 2 bases, and 15 bases lay between the germline ends. As DNA, the CDR3 is TGTGCCAGCATGAGGGGACCGGGGGGCAATCAGCCCCAGCATTTT. Translating it yields CASMRGPGGNQPQHF.

The chain joins TRBV30 to TRBJ2-3; no definite D call. Germline V CDR1 and CDR2: GTSNPN, SVGIG (reference sequence). This CDR3 comprises 12 residues. V lost 2 bases and J 5 bases, leaving 8 bases between the germline ends. CDR3 DNA sequence: TGTGCCTGGAGTTACGGCGGAGATACGCAGTATTTT. It encodes CAWSYGGDTQYF.

The gene calls are TRBV28 and TRBJ1-2; D is possibly TRBD1 (5 bases). The germline V and J ends were trimmed by 2 bases and 8 bases, with 15 bases remaining between them. Looked up from germline, CDR1 is MDHEN and CDR2 is SYDVKM. The CDR3 spans 14 residues. Written as DNA, the CDR3 is TGTGCCAGCAGTTTACTTGGGGCAACGAACGGCTACACCTTC. This gives the protein CASSLLGATNGYTF.

The CDR3 protein is CASSTKRRASYEQYF. In DNA form, the CDR3 reads TGTGCCAGCAGTACCAAGCGGCGGGCCTCCTACGAGCAGTACTTC. The chain couples TRBV28 to TRBJ2-7; weak D call: TRBD2 (5 bases). Germline CDR1 reads MDHEN; CDR2 reads SYDVKM. CDR3 size: 15 residues. V lost 5 bases and J lost 0, with 14 bases in between.

The CDR3: CASSPYVTSGEETQYF. CDR3 DNA sequence: TGTGCCAGCAGCCCTTATGTGACTAGCGGAGAAGAGACCCAGTACTTC. The J gene is TRBJ2-5, the V gene TRBV7-7; 9 bases line up with TRBD2. The CDR3 contains 16 residues. Per the germline V gene, CDR1 is SSHAT and CDR2 is FNYEAQ (reference sequence). V was clipped by 5 bases and J by 3 bases; unmatched bases: 10.

This chain joins TRBV6-1 and TRBJ2-7; a weak D match, TRBD1 (6 bases). This CDR3 is built from 13 residues. The ends were cut back, 7 bases at V and 3 bases at J, with 13 bases in the middle. CDR1 and CDR2 (germline): MNHNS, SASEGT. CDR3 region: CASIGKGGYEQYF. For the CDR3, the DNA is TGTGCCAGCATAGGTAAAGGGGGCTACGAGCAGTACTTC.

The J gene is TRBJ2-1, the V gene TRBV15, with 10 bases fitting TRBD2. CDR1 is LNHNV and CDR2 is YYDKDF in the germline V gene (reference sequence). After removal of 3 bases from V and 5 bases from J, the junction contained 16 bases not matched to a gene. The CDR3 covers 19 residues. The CDR3 DNA reads as TGTGCCACCAGCAGGTTTTCGTCCCTCGGCCTAGCGGGGGACAATGAGCAGTTCTTC. Translated, it gives CATSRFSSLGLAGDNEQFF.

This clone was counted a few times. The sample holds other DNA sequences that translate to the same CDR3. The gene calls are TRBV5-1 and TRBJ2-6; D not certain. The CDR3 is 15 amino acids. The V gene's germline CDR1 is SGHRS and CDR2 YFSETQ. Between the trimmed V and J ends, which lost 2 bases and 0 bases, there was a span of 6 bases. The DNA of the CDR3 is TGCGCCAGCAGCTTAGCGAGCTCTGGGGCCAACGTCCTGACTTTC. Translated: CASSLASSGANVLTF.

The chain combines TRBV2 with TRBJ2-4; the match to TRBD1 covers 8 bases. The length of the CDR3 is 14 residues. Germline-derived CDR1 and CDR2 are SNHLY and FYNNEI. V lost 5 bases to trimming and J lost 6 bases; unmatched junction nucleotides: 6. The CDR3 reads CASSSTGGLNIQYF. In DNA form, the CDR3 reads TGTGCCAGCAGTAGCACAGGGGGTCTAAACATTCAGTACTTC.

The chain couples TRBV6-1 to TRBJ1-2; TRBD1 is a possible D gene (5 bases). The V gene's germline CDR1 is MNHNS and CDR2 SASEGT. CDR3 size: 15 residues. V was trimmed by 3 bases and J by 0 bases, leaving 11 bases between them. CDR3 sequence (DNA): TGTGCCAGCAGTGAGCGGGGGAAAACTAACTATGGCTACACCTTC. It yields the protein CASSERGKTNYGYTF.

This rearrangement joins TRBV19 to TRBJ2-1; tentative D call: TRBD2 (6 bases). The CDR3 is made up of 15 amino acids. Trimming took 3 bases from V and 4 from J, leaving 13 bases between them. The V gene's germline CDR1 is LNHDA and CDR2 SQIVND (reference sequence). CDR3 DNA sequence: TGTGCCAGTAGTATTGGGTCTAGCGTGTACAATGAGCAGTTCTTC. Translation gives CASSIGSSVYNEQFF.

The rearrangement uses TRBV5-6 and TRBJ2-2; 11 nucleotides agree with TRBD2. From germline, CDR1 is SGHDT and CDR2 YYEEEE. After removal of 3 bases from V and 5 bases from J, the junction contained 9 bases not matched to a gene. The CDR3 consists of 17 residues. The CDR3 nucleotides are TGTGCCAGCAGCTCGGCTTTTCGACTAGCGGGAACCGGGGAGCTGTTTTTT. Its protein is CASSSAFRLAGTGELFF.

The chain employs TRBV19 and TRBJ2-1; D possibly uses TRBD1 or TRBD2 (5 bases each). V shed 10 bases and J shed 5 bases, with 27 bases lying between them. The CDR3 consists of 17 residues. CDR1 is LNHDA, CDR2 SQIVND, per germline (reference sequence). The CDR3 sequence is CATPRNWDRGFHNEQFF. In nucleotides, the CDR3 is TGTGCCACACCCCGAAACTGGGACCGAGGATTTCACAATGAGCAGTTCTTC.

This clone was recorded only once. This chain joins TRBV11-2 and TRBJ2-3; D is possibly TRBD1 or TRBD2 (5 bases each). V shed 2 bases and J shed 0 bases, with 12 bases lying between them. This CDR3 has 16 amino acids. Germline-derived CDR1 and CDR2 are SGHAT and FQNNGV. CDR3: CASSLTGSASTDTQYF. CDR3 DNA: TGTGCCAGCAGCTTAACAGGTAGCGCCAGCACAGATACGCAGTATTTT.

The chain couples TRBV6-5 to TRBJ1-5; D is possibly TRBD1 (6 bases). Germline CDR1 MNHEY, CDR2 SVGAGI. The CDR3 length is 15 residues. V lost 7 bases to trimming and J lost 2 bases, with 15 bases between them. CDR3 sequence (DNA): TGTGCCAGCATTATAACAGGGATACGCAATCAGCCCCAGCATTTT. Its translation: CASIITGIRNQPQHF.

The table lists this clone with a few counts. V gene TRBV18 combines with J gene TRBJ2-3; tentative D call: TRBD1 (5 bases). The CDR3 covers 15 residues. Looked up from germline, CDR1 is KGHSH and CDR2 is LQKENI. Trimming pared 1 base from V and 0 bases from J, leaving 8 bases between. CDR3 loop: CASSPRSGSTDTQYF. Here the CDR3 DNA reads TGTGCCAGCTCACCACGGTCAGGGAGCACAGATACGCAGTATTTT.

The chain carries TRBV14 and TRBJ2-7; either TRBD1 or TRBD2 may supply D (6 bases each). Germline V gene lookup returns CDR1 SGHDN and CDR2 FVKESK. The ends were cut back, 2 bases at V and 7 bases at J, with 18 bases in the middle. This CDR3 contains 15 residues. This CDR3 reads CASSQLSREGGEQYF. The CDR3 bases are TGTGCCAGCAGCCAACTCAGCCGAGAGGGGGGAGAGCAGTACTTC.

The J gene is TRBJ2-5, the V gene TRBV11-2; D possibly corresponds to TRBD1 (6 bases). V lost 3 bases and J 4 bases, leaving 6 bases between the germline ends. CDR1 and CDR2 (germline): SGHAT, FQNNGV. The CDR3 is 12 amino acids. CDR3 coding DNA: TGTGCCAGCAGCTTCAGGGGAGAGACCCAGTACTTC. It codes for CASSFRGETQYF.